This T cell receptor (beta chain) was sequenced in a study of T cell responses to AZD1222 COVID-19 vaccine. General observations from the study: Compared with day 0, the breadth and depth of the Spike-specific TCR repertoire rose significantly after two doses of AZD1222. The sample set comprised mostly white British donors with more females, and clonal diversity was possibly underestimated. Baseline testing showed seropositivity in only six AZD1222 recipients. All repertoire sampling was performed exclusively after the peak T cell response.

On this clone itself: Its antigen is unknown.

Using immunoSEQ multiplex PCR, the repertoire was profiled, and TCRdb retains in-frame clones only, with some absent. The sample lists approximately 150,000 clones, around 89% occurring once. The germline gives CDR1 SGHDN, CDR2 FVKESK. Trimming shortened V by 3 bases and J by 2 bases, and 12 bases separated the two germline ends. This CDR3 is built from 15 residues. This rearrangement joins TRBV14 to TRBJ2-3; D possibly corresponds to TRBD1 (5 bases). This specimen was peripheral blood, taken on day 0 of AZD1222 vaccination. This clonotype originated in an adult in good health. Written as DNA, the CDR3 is TGTGCCAGCAGCCAGCAGGGTTCTTACACAGATACGCAGTATTTT. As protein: CASSQQGSYTDTQYF.